Shown below are 17 T cell receptor beta chains from a single sample sequenced in a study of long-term antiretroviral therapy in people with HIV. Researchers report immunoSEQ v3.0 was run at survey level. The repertoire was sequenced with immunoSEQ multiplex PCR; TCRdb's copy has only in-frame clones and lacks some. Of about 21,000 clones in the sample, more than 70% were seen once. Sequencing was performed on unsorted PBMCs, taken 2.3 years after starting antiretroviral therapy. These receptors were collected from a man in his sixties with HIV.

CDR3 loop: CASSITGLQDSGPQHF. In DNA form, the CDR3 reads TGTGCCAGTAGTATCACTGGGTTACAGGATTCGGGGCCCCAGCATTTT. The chain couples TRBV19 to TRBJ1-5; TRBD1 might be the D (5 bases). Between the trimmed V and J ends, which lost 3 bases and 9 bases, there was a span of 21 bases. The CDR3 covers 16 residues. The germline V gene encodes CDR1 LNHDA and CDR2 SQIVND (reference sequence).

The rearrangement joins TRBV29-1 to TRBJ1-1, with D maybe TRBD1 (5 bases). Looked up from germline, CDR1 is SQVTM and CDR2 is ANQGSEA. V gave up 4 bases and J gave up 1 base, with 13 bases separating them. The CDR3 runs to 14 residues. CDR3 loop: CSVGKGQSNTEAFF. The DNA for the CDR3 is TGCAGCGTTGGCAAGGGGCAGTCGAACACTGAAGCTTTCTTT.

This clone was seen only once. The chain carries TRBV19 and TRBJ1-3; D uncertain. V was cut by 7 bases and J by 0 bases, with 13 bases left in between. The CDR3 extends over 15 amino acids. Germline-derived CDR1 and CDR2 are LNHDA and SQIVND (reference sequence). The CDR3 region has the DNA TGTGCCAGTACCCCGGACGAGAGCTCTGGAAACACCATATATTTT. Protein product: CASTPDESSGNTIYF. Full variable domain (rest looked up from reference TRBV19 and TRBJ1-3): DGGITQSPKYLFRKEGQNVTLSCEQNLNHDAMYWYRQDPGQGLRLIYYSQIVNDFQKGDIAEGYSVSREKKESFPLTVTSAQKNPTAFYLCASTPDESSGNTIYFGEGSWLTVV.

The chain uses TRBV5-1 and TRBJ2-5, with D unresolved. CDR1 and CDR2 from the germline V gene are SGHRS and YFSETQ. This CDR3 is built from 13 residues. V was clipped by 0 bases and J by 5 bases, with 8 bases between them. CDR3 DNA: TGCGCCAGCAGCTTGGGAGGTGGGGAGACCCAGTACTTC. Translation gives CASSLGGGETQYF.

V and J are TRBV5-5 and TRBJ2-7; maybe TRBD2 (6 bases). Between the trimmed V and J ends, which lost 4 bases and 3 bases, there was a span of 14 bases. This CDR3 contains 14 residues. Germline V gene lookup returns CDR1 SGHKS and CDR2 YYEKEE (reference sequence). The CDR3 spells CASSLGGVGYEQYF. For the CDR3, the DNA is TGTGCCAGCAGCCTAGGCGGGGTGGGCTACGAGCAGTACTTC.

V gene TRBV7-3 combines with J gene TRBJ2-1; D is ambiguous. V was shortened by 0 bases and J by 2 bases, with 5 bases between the two germline ends. The germline V gene encodes CDR1 SGHTA and CDR2 FQGTGA. This CDR3 is built from 14 residues. The CDR3 DNA follows: TGTGCCAGCAGCTTAACGGGAACCTACAATGAGCAGTTCTTC. Translated, it gives CASSLTGTYNEQFF.

This chain uses TRBV10-2 with TRBJ1-5, with 9 bases fitting TRBD1. CDR3 length: 16 residues. Trimming took 3 bases from V and 4 from J; bases not matched to a gene: 7. CDR1 is WSHSY and CDR2 is SAAADI in the germline V gene. The CDR3 DNA reads TGCGCCAGCAGTGACCCGGACAGGGGATGGAATCAGCCCCAGCATTTT. It encodes CASSDPDRGWNQPQHF.

The chain uses TRBV5-4 and TRBJ2-1, with 8 bases lining up with TRBD2. CDR3 size: 17 residues. Trimming removed 3 bases from V and 0 bases from J; junction bases left unmatched: 8. Germline values: CDR1 SGHNT, CDR2 YYREEE (reference sequence). The CDR3 loop is CASSSGGRGGSYNEQFF. The CDR3 coding sequence is TGTGCCAGCAGCTCGGGGGGGAGGGGCGGCTCCTACAATGAGCAGTTCTTC.

The chain carries TRBV6-1 and TRBJ1-2; the D gene is possibly TRBD1 (5 bases). This CDR3 has 13 residues. The germline V gene encodes CDR1 MNHNS and CDR2 SASEGT. The V and J ends lost 7 bases and 3 bases respectively, with 12 bases between them. CDR3 bases: TGTGCCAGCAACCGAGCGACAGACTATGGCTACACCTTC. Translation: CASNRATDYGYTF.

V gene TRBV9 combines with J gene TRBJ2-3; tentative D call: TRBD2 (6 bases). Deletions cut 2 bases from V and 10 bases from J, with 20 bases between. The germline CDR1 and CDR2 sequences are SGDLS and YYNGEE. This CDR3 is 15 amino acids long. The DNA for the CDR3 is TGTGCCAGCAGCGTCGGATCCCGGGACTCCAACCCGCAGTATTTT. Its translation: CASSVGSRDSNPQYF.

This clone was seen a few times. The gene calls are TRBV6-5 and TRBJ2-7; 13 positions agree with TRBD2. The CDR3 sequence is 15 residues long. The J segment lost 6 bases and the V segment lost 0 bases, leaving 2 bases of the junction unmatched. Germline CDR1 and CDR2: MNHEY and SVGAGI. The CDR3 DNA follows: TGTGCCAGCAGTTACTCGACTAGCGGGAGGAGCGAGCAGTACTTC. Translating gives CASSYSTSGRSEQYF.

This clone turned up a few times. The chain combines TRBV10-1 with TRBJ2-3; 7 bases align to TRBD2. Trimming took 3 bases from V and 4 from J; bases not matched to a gene: 7. CDR3 size: 15 residues. Germline V gene data show CDR1 as WNHNN and CDR2 as SYGVQD (reference sequence). CDR3 nucleotides: TGCGCCAGCAGTGATCGGCGGGAGTACGCAGATACGCAGTATTTT. Its protein is CASSDRREYADTQYF.

This chain joins TRBV2 and TRBJ1-1; D is unclear. Deletions cut 3 bases from V and 4 bases from J, with 12 bases between. The CDR3 runs 14 residues. In germline, CDR1 is SNHLY, CDR2 FYNNEI. The CDR3 DNA is TGTGCCAGCAGTGACATCGGCGGACTCACTGAAGCTTTCTTT. The encoded protein is CASSDIGGLTEAFF.

The J gene is TRBJ2-5, the V gene TRBV10-3; tentatively, D is TRBD1 or TRBD2 (7 bases each). V was cut by 2 bases and J by 5 bases, with 9 bases left in between. Germline V CDR1 and CDR2: ENHRY, SYGVKD. CDR3 length: 13 residues. The CDR3 sequence is CAISEQGGETQYF. The CDR3 DNA reads TGTGCCATCAGTGAGCAGGGGGGGGAGACCCAGTACTTC.

This chain uses TRBV9 with TRBJ2-2, with D perhaps TRBD2 (6 bases). The CDR3 is made up of 16 amino acids. Trimming took 4 bases from V and 0 from J, leaving 13 bases between them. CDR1 is SGDLS and CDR2 is YYNGEE in the germline V gene. The CDR3 nucleotides are TGTGCCAGCAGCCCACCGGGACTTGCGAACACCGGGGAGCTGTTTTTT. The encoded protein is CASSPPGLANTGELFF.

CDR3 sequence reads: CASSNGLAGGLKGELFF. The DNA of the CDR3 is TGTGCCAGTAGTAACGGACTAGCGGGAGGCCTAAAGGGGGAGCTGTTTTTT. V and J are TRBV19 and TRBJ2-2, with 14 bases aligning to TRBD2. The germline V gene encodes CDR1 LNHDA and CDR2 SQIVND (reference sequence). The ends lost 4 bases at V and 8 bases at J; junction bases unmatched: 9. The CDR3 is 17 residues long.

This clone turned up a few times. The chain recombines TRBV19 with TRBJ2-7; D remains unclear. V lost 6 bases, J lost 4 bases, and 13 bases lay in between. The CDR3 spans 13 residues. Germline V gives CDR1 LNHDA, CDR2 SQIVND (reference sequence). In DNA, the CDR3 is TGTGCCAGTAGCGCAGGCCTGGCTTACGAGCAGTACTTC. Translation gives CASSAGLAYEQYF.